This TCR beta chain derives from a study of cytomegalovirus exposure and HLA in healthy donors. On the study more broadly: Around 80 million unique TCR sequences came from HLA-typed donors in an early release.

Germline values: CDR1 SGHRS, CDR2 YFSETQ. Germline trimming cut 4 bases from V and 0 bases from J; bases unmatched to any gene: 5. This CDR3 is built from 15 residues. Vbeta (60) and Jbeta (13) primers were used in the PCR. Source study methods: Later reanalysis found around 74 million unique TCR beta chains, around 9.9 million of them shared. Clones were sequenced by immunoSEQ multiplex PCR, and TCRdb holds only the in-frame ones, with some missing. Clone size and V and J calls were adopted from that table, with D and trimming inferred from the DNA. The sample has roughly 170,000 clones, 82% seen once.

V usage is TRBV5-1 and J usage is TRBJ2-3; TRBD2 agrees at 7 bases. The sequenced material came from PBMCs. This clonotype was sampled from a male donor in good health and CMV-seronegative. CDR3 amino acids: CASSIPSGSTDTQYF. In DNA form, the CDR3 reads TGCGCCAGCAGCATCCCTAGCGGAAGCACAGATACGCAGTATTTT.